This TCR beta chain was identified in a study of brain metastases from non-small cell lung cancer. Trimming stripped 3 bases from V and 10 bases from J, with 12 bases between. The CDR3 consists of 12 residues. Germline V gene sequence: CDR1 SNHLY, CDR2 FYNNEI. Using immunoSEQ multiplex PCR, the repertoire was profiled, and TCRdb retains in-frame clones only, with some absent. The sample yields about 2,000 clones, 91% seen once. This clone occurred once. The chain combines TRBV2 with TRBJ1-1, with D unclear. The sample was primary lung tumor tissue. The TCR sequence derives from a donor aged 40 or older with non-small cell lung cancer. The CDR3 protein is CASSDLTNRAFF. The CDR3, as DNA: TGTGCCAGCAGTGACCTGACTAATCGAGCTTTCTTT.